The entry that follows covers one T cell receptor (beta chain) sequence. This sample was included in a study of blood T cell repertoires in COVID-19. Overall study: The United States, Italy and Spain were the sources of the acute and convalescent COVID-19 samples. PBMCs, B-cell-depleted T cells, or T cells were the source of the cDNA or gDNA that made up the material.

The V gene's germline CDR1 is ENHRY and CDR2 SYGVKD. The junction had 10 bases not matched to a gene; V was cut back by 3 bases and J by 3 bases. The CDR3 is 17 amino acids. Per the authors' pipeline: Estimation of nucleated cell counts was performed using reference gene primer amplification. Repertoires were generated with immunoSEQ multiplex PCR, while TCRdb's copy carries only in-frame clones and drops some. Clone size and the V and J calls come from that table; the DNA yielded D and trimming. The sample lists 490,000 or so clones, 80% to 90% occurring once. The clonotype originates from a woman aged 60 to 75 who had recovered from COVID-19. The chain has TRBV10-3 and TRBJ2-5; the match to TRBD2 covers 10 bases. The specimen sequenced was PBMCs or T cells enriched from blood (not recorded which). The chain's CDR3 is CAISDFWVAGGKETQYF. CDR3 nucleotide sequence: TGTGCCATCAGTGACTTCTGGGTAGCGGGGGGAAAAGAGACCCAGTACTTC.